These 32 T cell receptor beta chains were sequenced from one sample in a study of cytomegalovirus exposure and HLA in healthy donors. Vbeta (60) and Jbeta (13) primers were used in the PCR. TCRdb keeps only in-frame clones here, not all; method: immunoSEQ multiplex PCR. The sample lists approximately 100,000 clones, 60% to 85% occurring once. Sequencing input: PBMCs. The source of these receptors is a woman aged 18-29 years in good health and CMV-seropositive.

The chain carries TRBV7-2 and TRBJ2-7; D perhaps matches TRBD2 (6 bases). CDR1 is SGHTA and CDR2 is FQGNSA in the germline V gene. Between the trimmed V and J ends, which lost 4 bases and 5 bases, there was a span of 21 bases. CDR3 size: 16 residues. This CDR3 reads CASSSGTGQGFHEQYF. The CDR3, as DNA: TGTGCCAGCAGCTCCGGGACTGGCCAAGGGTTCCACGAGCAGTACTTC. The full variable domain, rest sourced from reference TRBV7-2 and TRBJ2-7, is GAGVSQSPSNKVTEKGKDVELRCDPISGHTALYWYRQSLGQGLEFLIYFQGNSAPDKSGLPSDRFSAERTGGSVSTLTIQRTQQEDSAVYLCASSSGTGQGFHEQYFGPGTRLTVT.

The table lists this clone with a count of one. The chain links TRBV30 to TRBJ2-1; 7 nucleotides match TRBD2. This CDR3 region has 15 residues. Germline CDR1 GTSNPN, CDR2 SVGIG (reference sequence). Trimming cost V 3 bases and J 3 bases; bases outside gene matches: 8. CDR3 in amino acids: CAWRVGGRGYNEQFF. The CDR3 coding sequence is TGTGCCTGGAGGGTGGGAGGGAGGGGCTACAATGAGCAGTTCTTC.

This sequence joins TRBV6-1 and TRBJ1-1; D is uncertain. There are 14 residues in the CDR3. Trimming shortened V by 6 bases and J by 7 bases, and 18 bases separated the two germline ends. Per germline, CDR1 MNHNS and CDR2 SASEGT. The CDR3 here is CASREPQEKSEAFF. CDR3 coding DNA: TGTGCCAGCAGAGAACCTCAGGAAAAGAGTGAAGCTTTCTTT.

The chain combines TRBV11-3 with TRBJ2-2; a possible D gene is TRBD1 (5 bases). The V gene lost 1 base and the J gene lost 4 bases, with 13 bases spanning the gap. Germline CDR1 is SGHNT and CDR2 is YENEEA. This CDR3 contains 16 residues. The CDR3 reads CASSLVNRGGTGELFF. The CDR3 region has the DNA TGTGCCAGCAGCTTAGTCAATAGGGGTGGCACCGGGGAGCTGTTTTTT.

A few counts support this clone. This chain connects TRBV7-3 to TRBJ2-3, with D possibly TRBD2 on 5 matching bases. The CDR3 has 14 amino acids. Germline-derived CDR1 and CDR2 are SGHTA and FQGTGA. Trimming cost V 4 bases and J 0 bases, with 8 bases left between them. CDR3 in DNA: TGTGCCAGCAGCTGGCGGGCCAGCACAGATACGCAGTATTTT. Protein sequence: CASSWRASTDTQYF. Combining the CDR3 with reference TRBV7-3 and TRBJ2-3 gives the whole variable domain GAGVSQTPSNKVTEKGKYVELRCDPISGHTALYWYRQSLGQGPEFLIYFQGTGAADDSGLPNDRFFAVRPEGSVSTLKIQRTERGDSAVYLCASSWRASTDTQYFGPGTRLTVL.

The chain is built from TRBV6-4 and TRBJ1-5, with D unresolved. CDR3 length: 16 residues. V lost 0 bases and J lost 2, with 11 bases in between. From germline, CDR1 is MRHNA and CDR2 SNTAGT. DNA of the CDR3: TGTGCCAGCAGTGACTCGATAGCCGGCGGCAATCAGCCCCAGCATTTT. Amino acid sequence: CASSDSIAGGNQPQHF.

The rearrangement uses TRBV30 and TRBJ2-7; TRBD1 agrees at 7 bases. The CDR3 length is 14 residues. The V and J ends lost 2 bases and 2 bases, in that order; junction bases with no gene match: 6. The germline V gene has CDR1 GTSNPN and CDR2 SVGIG (reference sequence). CDR3 protein: CAWSIRQGAYEQYF. CDR3 sequence (DNA): TGTGCCTGGAGTATACGACAGGGTGCCTACGAGCAGTACTTC.

The genes are TRBV28 and TRBJ2-2; possible D gene TRBD1, 6 bases. Looked up from germline, CDR1 is MDHEN and CDR2 is SYDVKM. This CDR3 comprises 13 residues. The V gene lost 5 bases and the J gene lost 6 bases, with 10 bases spanning the gap. The CDR3 DNA reads as TGTGCCAGCAGTCTAGGGACACCCGGGGAGCTGTTTTTT. Its protein is CASSLGTPGELFF.

In its sample, this clone was seen a few times. The chain couples TRBV2 to TRBJ1-1; possible D gene TRBD1, 6 bases. This CDR3 comprises 16 residues. The germline V gene has CDR1 SNHLY and CDR2 FYNNEI. Trimming cost V 7 bases and J 0 bases, with 18 bases left between them. CDR3 DNA: TGTGCCAGCATCCCTCCAGGTGGGGGCATGAACACTGAAGCTTTCTTT. Its protein product is CASIPPGGGMNTEAFF. The variable domain in full, with the rest retrieved from reference TRBV2 and TRBJ1-1, is EPEVTQTPSHQVTQMGQEVILRCVPISNHLYFYWYRQILGQKVEFLVSFYNNEISEKSEIFDDQFSVERPDGSNFTLKIRSTKLEDSAMYFCASIPPGGGMNTEAFFGQGTRLTVV.

CDR3 sequence reads: CASSQLAGGSYEQYF. The CDR3 nucleotides read TGTGCCAGCAGTCAACTAGCGGGAGGCTCCTACGAGCAGTACTTC. The J gene is TRBJ2-7, the V gene TRBV28, with 12 bases that match TRBD2. Germline V gene data show CDR1 as MDHEN and CDR2 as SYDVKM. There are 15 residues in the CDR3. After removal of 5 bases from V and 0 bases from J, the junction contained 2 bases not matched to a gene.

The chain is built from TRBV5-1 and TRBJ1-1, with D maybe TRBD1 (5 bases). The germline V gene has CDR1 SGHRS and CDR2 YFSETQ. The CDR3 covers 15 residues. V gave up 0 bases and J gave up 1 base, with 10 bases separating them. This chain's CDR3 is CASSLEGVGNTEAFF. The CDR3 nucleotides read TGCGCCAGCAGCTTGGAAGGGGTCGGGAACACTGAAGCTTTCTTT.

The genes are TRBV6-1 and TRBJ2-5; TRBD2 matches 11 bases. Germline CDR1 is MNHNS and CDR2 is SASEGT. CDR3 length equals 13 residues. V shed 6 bases, J shed 5 bases, and the junction held 2 bases outside the gene matches. CDR3 protein: CASRLAGAETQYF. The CDR3 DNA follows: TGTGCCAGCAGACTAGCGGGAGCGGAGACCCAGTACTTC.

This clone was picked up a small number of times. The V call is TRBV7-9, the J call TRBJ2-3, with D possibly TRBD2 on 6 matching bases. V was shortened by 0 bases and J by 5 bases, with 18 bases between the two germline ends. Germline V gene lookup returns CDR1 SEHNR and CDR2 FQNEAQ (reference sequence). The CDR3 spans 17 residues. The CDR3 sequence: CASSLAMGGGGKDTQYF. Here the CDR3 DNA reads TGTGCCAGCAGCTTAGCCATGGGGGGAGGAGGCAAAGATACGCAGTATTTT.

J is TRBJ2-3 and V is TRBV5-1, with 11 bases matching TRBD2. This CDR3 has 16 residues. CDR1 and CDR2 from the germline V gene are SGHRS and YFSETQ. With V trimmed by 5 bases and J by 2 bases, 7 bases remained unmatched. In nucleotides, the CDR3 is TGCGCCAGCAGAGTGGGGACTAGCGGCTTCACAGATACGCAGTATTTT. Its translation: CASRVGTSGFTDTQYF.

The chain combines TRBV28 with TRBJ2-3; D is unclear. Germline V gives CDR1 MDHEN, CDR2 SYDVKM. Between the trimmed V and J ends, which lost 3 bases and 0 bases, there was a span of 4 bases. There are 13 residues in the CDR3. The CDR3 sequence is CASSFPSTDTQYF. The CDR3 nucleotides are TGTGCCAGCAGTTTTCCTAGCACAGATACGCAGTATTTT. Full variable domain (missing parts from reference TRBV28 and TRBJ2-3): DVKVTQSSRYLVKRTGEKVFLECVQDMDHENMFWYRQDPGLGLRLIYFSYDVKMKEKGDIPEGYSVSREKKERFSLILESASTNQTSMYLCASSFPSTDTQYFGPGTRLTVL.

The chain joins TRBV7-9 to TRBJ1-5; 7 bases are shared with TRBD1. CDR1 is SEHNR and CDR2 is FQNEAQ in the germline V gene (reference sequence). Trimming at V came to 5 bases and at J to 7 bases, leaving 5 bases not matched to a gene. The CDR3 has 13 residues. DNA of the CDR3: TGTGCCAGCAGCCAGGGGGGAGTGCAGCCCCAGCATTTT. It translates to CASSQGGVQPQHF.

V usage is TRBV27 and J usage is TRBJ2-7, with 7 bases that match TRBD2. Germline V gene lookup returns CDR1 MNHEY and CDR2 SMNVEV (reference sequence). This CDR3 is built from 15 residues. V trimming: 3 bases; J trimming: 5 bases; junction bases outside the gene matches: 10. The CDR3 nucleotides are TGTGCCAGCAGTTTTGGGGGAGGGCCAGGCAACGAGCAGTACTTC. This encodes CASSFGGGPGNEQYF.

This chain uses TRBV5-1 with TRBJ1-5; 7 bases map to TRBD1. The CDR3 totals 16 residues. V shed 3 bases, J shed 0 bases, and the junction held 6 bases outside the gene matches. Germline CDR1 SGHRS, CDR2 YFSETQ. Here the CDR3 reads CASSSGQDHSNQPQHF. The CDR3 nucleotides are TGCGCCAGCAGCTCCGGACAGGACCATAGCAATCAGCCCCAGCATTTT.

The chain has TRBV30 and TRBJ1-2; the D is unclear. The germline gives CDR1 GTSNPN, CDR2 SVGIG (reference sequence). The CDR3 totals 11 residues. The V end lost 1 base, the J end lost 8 bases, and 8 bases lay between the germline ends. The CDR3 region is CAWSDLLGYTF. In DNA, the CDR3 is TGTGCCTGGAGTGACCTGCTAGGCTACACCTTC.

This chain uses TRBV5-6 with TRBJ2-1; TRBD2 matches at 7 bases. The CDR3 is 15 amino acids. Germline lookup yields CDR1 SGHDT and CDR2 YYEEEE. Trimming removed 2 bases from V and 10 bases from J; junction bases left unmatched: 12. The CDR3 DNA is TGTGCCAGCAGCTTCCTGTCCGGACTAGTAAAAGAGCAGTTCTTC. It specifies CASSFLSGLVKEQFF.

The table lists this clone with many counts. The CDR3 region has the DNA TGTGCCAGCAGCGTTACAGGGGGTCAAGAGACCCAGTACTTC. It translates to CASSVTGGQETQYF. The V call is TRBV5-5, the J call TRBJ2-5; TRBD1 matches at 8 bases. V was clipped by 4 bases and J by 2 bases; unmatched bases: 4. This CDR3 has 14 amino acids. Germline CDR1 reads SGHKS; CDR2 reads YYEKEE (reference sequence).

The chain combines TRBV5-1 with TRBJ2-7, with D unresolved. From germline, CDR1 is SGHRS and CDR2 YFSETQ. The CDR3 loop spans 12 amino acids. V was shortened by 2 bases and J by 3 bases, with 6 bases between the two germline ends. The CDR3 sequence is CASSFDIYEQYF. In nucleotides, the CDR3 is TGCGCCAGCAGCTTTGACATCTACGAGCAGTACTTC.

This clone was counted a few times. The rearrangement uses TRBV10-3 and TRBJ2-1; D is possibly TRBD2 (6 bases). V lost 7 bases and J 3 bases, leaving 28 bases between the germline ends. This CDR3 is built from 19 residues. The germline V gene has CDR1 ENHRY and CDR2 SYGVKD. The CDR3 here is CAITRLSITSPNLYNEQFF. The CDR3 DNA sequence: TGTGCCATCACGCGGCTTAGTATTACTAGCCCTAACCTCTACAATGAGCAGTTCTTC.

The chain employs TRBV13 and TRBJ2-5; 11 bases are shared with TRBD1. Germline V gives CDR1 PRHDT, CDR2 FYEKMQ (reference sequence). The CDR3 extends over 15 amino acids. V lost 5 bases to trimming and J lost 5 bases; unmatched junction nucleotides: 7. The CDR3 DNA is TGTGCCAGCAGCCTAGAGGGACAGGGGGACGAGACCCAGTACTTC. It specifies CASSLEGQGDETQYF.

The CDR3 is CASSLDPPLSNEQFF. CDR3 nucleotides: TGTGCCAGCAGCTTAGATCCCCCACTATCTAATGAGCAGTTCTTC. The chain links TRBV7-2 to TRBJ2-1; D call uncertain. CDR1 is SGHTA and CDR2 is FQGNSA in the germline V gene. The CDR3 consists of 15 residues. V shed 1 base and J shed 7 bases, with 14 bases lying between them.

The chain carries TRBV7-9 and TRBJ2-5; TRBD1 is a possible D gene (6 bases). This CDR3 is built from 14 residues. CDR1 is SEHNR, CDR2 FQNEAQ, per germline (reference sequence). Trimming removed 3 bases at V and 3 bases at J, with 11 bases between. DNA for the CDR3: TGTGCCAGCAGCTTGGGGGCCTGGAAAGAGACCCAGTACTTC. Its translation: CASSLGAWKETQYF.

The chain employs TRBV9 and TRBJ1-1; 10 bases agree with TRBD1. The germline CDR1 and CDR2 sequences are SGDLS and YYNGEE. V was pared by 2 bases and J by 2 bases, with 3 bases of the junction left unmatched. The CDR3 spans 15 residues. The CDR3 here is CASSVGQGFNTEAFF. CDR3 DNA: TGTGCCAGCAGCGTGGGACAGGGGTTTAACACTGAAGCTTTCTTT.

This clone showed up just once. V is TRBV5-1 and J is TRBJ2-2, with D perhaps TRBD2 (6 bases). The CDR3 is 13 residues long. The germline V gene encodes CDR1 SGHRS and CDR2 YFSETQ. Between the trimmed V and J ends, which lost 2 bases and 4 bases, there was a span of 6 bases. The CDR3 DNA reads as TGCGCCAGCAGCTTACTAGCCACCGGGGAGCTGTTTTTT. Amino acids: CASSLLATGELFF.

The chain combines TRBV29-1 with TRBJ2-3; 12 positions agree with TRBD1. This CDR3 spans 15 amino acids. The V gene's germline CDR1 is SQVTM and CDR2 ANQGSEA. After removal of 7 bases from V and 4 bases from J, the junction contained 9 bases not matched to a gene. The CDR3: CSATGQGAVADTQYF. The CDR3, as DNA: TGCAGCGCCACGGGACAGGGGGCGGTAGCAGATACGCAGTATTTT.

This clone appeared a few times. V gene TRBV7-9 combines with J gene TRBJ1-4; weak D call: TRBD1 (5 bases). The germline CDR1 and CDR2 sequences are SEHNR and FQNEAQ (reference sequence). V lost 5 bases, J lost 6 bases, and 7 bases lay in between. The CDR3 totals 12 residues. The CDR3: CASSPGDEKLFF. CDR3 coding DNA: TGTGCCAGCAGCCCGGGGGATGAAAAACTGTTTTTT.

This clone turned up a few times. This chain joins TRBV30 and TRBJ2-1, with 9 bases matching TRBD2. After removal of 4 bases from V and 8 bases from J, the junction contained 9 bases not matched to a gene. The germline V gene encodes CDR1 GTSNPN and CDR2 SVGIG (reference sequence). The CDR3 spans 14 residues. CDR3 protein: CAWTGTSLLDEQFF. The CDR3 DNA follows: TGTGCCTGGACTGGGACTAGCCTGTTGGATGAGCAGTTCTTC.

The genes are TRBV4-1 and TRBJ2-3, with TRBD2 matching 8 bases. The ends lost 3 bases at V and 4 bases at J; junction bases unmatched: 18. The CDR3 contains 19 residues. Germline assignment: CDR1 MGHRA and CDR2 YSYEKL. The CDR3 is CASSHFGGVAGREADTQYF. The DNA of the CDR3 is TGCGCCAGCAGCCATTTTGGCGGGGTAGCGGGGCGGGAGGCAGATACGCAGTATTTT.